Following are 10 T cell receptor beta chains from one sample sequenced in a study of shared clonotypes between healthy human individuals. Using immunoSEQ multiplex PCR, the repertoire was profiled, and TCRdb retains in-frame clones only, with some absent. The sample consists of over 100,000 clones, 55% to 70% of them appearing once. The specimen sequenced was memory CD8+ T cells sorted from blood. Described subset: CD45RO+ cells pooled with CCR7-negative TemRA cells. The receptors shown here come from a woman younger than 45 in good health.

This rearrangement joins TRBV30 to TRBJ1-2, with unresolved D. V was pared by 4 bases and J by 2 bases, with 11 bases between. Germline-derived CDR1 and CDR2 are GTSNPN and SVGIG (reference sequence). The CDR3 extends over 13 amino acids. The CDR3 region is CAWNGVQNYGYTF. The CDR3 coding sequence is TGTGCCTGGAATGGGGTACAGAACTATGGCTACACCTTC.

The V gene is TRBV28, the J gene TRBJ1-5; no reliable D call. CDR1 is MDHEN and CDR2 is SYDVKM in the germline V gene. The CDR3 loop spans 13 amino acids. Trimming pared 6 bases from V and 7 bases from J, leaving 13 bases between. CDR3 bases: TGTGCCAGCAGCTCAGAGTATGGGCAGCCCCAGCATTTT. It specifies CASSSEYGQPQHF.

The V gene is TRBV15, the J gene TRBJ2-5; 14 nucleotides match TRBD2. The J call is doubtful: the DNA matches TRBJ2-7 better. The CDR3 sequence is 15 residues long. The germline gives CDR1 LNHNV, CDR2 YYDKDF (reference sequence). The CDR3 sequence: CATSRGLAGAYEQYF. The CDR3 coding sequence is TGTGCCACCAGCAGGGGACTAGCGGGAGCCTACGAGCAGTACTTC.

The table lists this clone with many counts. The chain has TRBV11-2 and TRBJ2-1; no reliable D call. Deletions cut 1 base from V and 5 bases from J, with 9 bases between. Germline V gene sequence: CDR1 SGHAT, CDR2 FQNNGV. The CDR3 contains 14 residues. The CDR3 spells CASSLAGVNNEQFF. As DNA, the CDR3 is TGTGCCAGCAGCTTAGCCGGTGTGAACAATGAGCAGTTCTTC.

This clone was detected only once. The J gene is TRBJ1-2, the V gene TRBV5-1, with D tentatively TRBD1 (6 bases). This CDR3 has 18 amino acids. Trimming took off 0 bases at V and 7 bases at J, with 25 bases between the two ends. In germline, CDR1 is SGHRS, CDR2 YFSETQ. CDR3 in amino acids: CASSLVFEGGSKDAGYTF. CDR3 nucleotides: TGCGCCAGCAGCTTGGTATTCGAAGGGGGGAGCAAGGATGCTGGCTACACCTTC.

The chain carries TRBV28 and TRBJ2-5; 7 bases match TRBD2. Germline V lookup: CDR1 MDHEN, CDR2 SYDVKM. This CDR3 is built from 15 residues. Losses at the gene ends were 6 bases for V and 5 bases for J; bases not matched to a gene: 12. CDR3 coding DNA: TGTGCCAGCAGACGACTAGCAATCAGATTCGAGACCCAGTACTTC. As protein: CASRRLAIRFETQYF.

This clone showed up many times. This chain links TRBV28 with TRBJ2-7; D is possibly TRBD2 (6 bases). V lost 2 bases to trimming and J lost 2 bases, with 13 bases between them. The CDR3 extends over 15 amino acids. Per germline, CDR1 MDHEN and CDR2 SYDVKM. Written as DNA, the CDR3 is TGTGCCAGCAGTTTAGGGGGGAGTGAGGCCTACGAGCAGTACTTC. Protein product: CASSLGGSEAYEQYF.

The V gene is TRBV6-4, the J gene TRBJ2-5; TRBD2 aligns across 11 bases. The germline gives CDR1 MRHNA, CDR2 SNTAGT. V was pared by 3 bases and J by 2 bases, with 2 bases of the junction left unmatched. CDR3 length: 15 residues. This chain's CDR3 is CASSETSGGQETQYF. CDR3 DNA: TGTGCCAGCAGTGAAACTAGCGGGGGACAAGAGACCCAGTACTTC.

The rearrangement joins TRBV10-1 to TRBJ2-7; 8 positions agree with TRBD1. Germline V gene lookup returns CDR1 WNHNN and CDR2 SYGVQD (reference sequence). The CDR3 covers 18 residues. Losses at the gene ends were 0 bases for V and 2 bases for J; bases not matched to a gene: 12. The CDR3, as DNA: TGCGCCAGCAGTGAGTCGTCAGGGGGCTTCCTTATCACCTACGAGCAGTACTTC. Amino acids: CASSESSGGFLITYEQYF.

This chain uses TRBV5-4 with TRBJ1-2; D is unclear. Between the trimmed V and J ends, which lost 2 bases and 6 bases, there was a span of 14 bases. The CDR3 runs 14 residues. Per germline, CDR1 SGHNT and CDR2 YYREEE (reference sequence). The CDR3 here is CASSLGLSADGYTF. The CDR3 DNA is TGTGCCAGCAGCTTAGGCCTCAGCGCCGATGGCTACACCTTC.